This TCR beta chain was sequenced for a study of somatic mutations in cytotoxic T cells in rheumatoid arthritis. Generated by immunoSEQ multiplex PCR, the TCRdb table keeps only in-frame clones and is missing some. Among over 15,000 clones, about 81% were seen once, and the ten largest hold over 12%. Germline V CDR1 and CDR2: MDHEN, SYDVKM. Unmatched junction bases numbered 10, after V lost 4 bases and J lost 1 base. The length of the CDR3 is 17 residues. The sequenced material came from CD8+ T cells sorted from blood. This TCR was sampled from an adult with rheumatoid arthritis. V gene TRBV28 combines with J gene TRBJ1-5; the match to TRBD1 covers 7 bases. CDR3 DNA sequence: TGTGCCAGCAGTTCACCGAGGACAGGTGGGAGCAATCAGCCCCAGCATTTT. Protein product: CASSSPRTGGSNQPQHF. Combining the CDR3 with reference TRBV28 and TRBJ1-5 gives the whole variable domain DVKVTQSSRYLVKRTGEKVFLECVQDMDHENMFWYRQDPGLGLRLIYFSYDVKMKEKGDIPEGYSVSREKKERFSLILESASTNQTSMYLCASSSPRTGGSNQPQHFGDGTRLSIL.